This T cell receptor (beta chain) came from a study of siplizumab effects on memory and regulatory T cells. About this clone itself: Its antigen is not known.

Cells of the mixed lymphocyte reaction were cocultured at 37 degrees C for 5 to 6 days. The protocol was immunoSEQ multiplex PCR, while the TCRdb copy is restricted to in-frame clones and leaves out a portion. Of approximately 20,000 clones listed, 44% are singletons. In germline, CDR1 is ENHRY, CDR2 SYGVKD. V dropped 10 bases and J dropped 1 base, with 18 bases sitting between them. This CDR3 is built from 15 residues. This sequence joins TRBV10-3 and TRBJ2-3, with TRBD2 as a possible D gene (6 bases). This TCR derives from a human donor in good health; the cells came from an allogeneic mixed lymphocyte reaction. Some clones in this sample may be carry-over from other donors' samples. The sample consisted of CFSE-low (dividing) CD4+ T cells sorted from an allogeneic mixed lymphocyte reaction. The CDR3 DNA follows: TGTGCCACCCTTTACCGGGACTTGGGCACAGATACGCAGTATTTT. Translation gives CATLYRDLGTDTQYF.